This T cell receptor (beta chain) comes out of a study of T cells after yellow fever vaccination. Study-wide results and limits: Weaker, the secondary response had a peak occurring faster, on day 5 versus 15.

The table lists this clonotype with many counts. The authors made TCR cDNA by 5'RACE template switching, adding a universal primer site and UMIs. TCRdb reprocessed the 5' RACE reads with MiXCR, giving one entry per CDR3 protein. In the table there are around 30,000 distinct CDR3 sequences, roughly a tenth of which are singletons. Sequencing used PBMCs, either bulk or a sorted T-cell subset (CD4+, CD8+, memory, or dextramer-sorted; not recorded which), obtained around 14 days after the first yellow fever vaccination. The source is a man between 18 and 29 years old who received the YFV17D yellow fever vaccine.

The CDR3 loop is CASNRADRGDEKLFF. CDR3 in DNA: TGTGCCAGCAATCGTGCGGACAGGGGAGATGAAAAACTGTTTTTT. The V and J genes are TRBV12-3 or TRBV12-4 and TRBJ1-4; 9 nucleotides match TRBD1. With V trimmed by 7 bases and J by 6 bases, 9 bases remained unmatched. The CDR3 contains 15 residues.